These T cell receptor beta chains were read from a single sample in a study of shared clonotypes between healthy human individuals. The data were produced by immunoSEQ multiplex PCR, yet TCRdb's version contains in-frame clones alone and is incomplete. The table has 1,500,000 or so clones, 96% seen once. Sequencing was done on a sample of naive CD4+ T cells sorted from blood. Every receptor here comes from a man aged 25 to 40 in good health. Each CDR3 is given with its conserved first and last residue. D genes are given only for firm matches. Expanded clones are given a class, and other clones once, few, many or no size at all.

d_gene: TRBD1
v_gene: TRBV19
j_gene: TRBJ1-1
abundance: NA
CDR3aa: CASGGQVNTEAFF
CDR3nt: TGTGCCAGCGGGGGACAGGTGAACACTGAAGCTTTCTTT

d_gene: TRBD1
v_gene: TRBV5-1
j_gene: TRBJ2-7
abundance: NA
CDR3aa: CASSSATGGTEQYF
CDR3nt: TGCGCCAGCAGCTCGGCGACAGGGGGTACCGAGCAGTACTTC

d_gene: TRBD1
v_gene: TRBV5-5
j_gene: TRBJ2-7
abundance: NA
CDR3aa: CASSLARGYEQYF
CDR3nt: TGTGCCAGCAGCTTGGCCAGGGGGTACGAGCAGTACTTC

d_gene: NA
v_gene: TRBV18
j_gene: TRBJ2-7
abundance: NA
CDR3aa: CASSPPDGGREQYF
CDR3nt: TGTGCCAGCTCACCACCGGATGGGGGGCGCGAGCAGTACTTC

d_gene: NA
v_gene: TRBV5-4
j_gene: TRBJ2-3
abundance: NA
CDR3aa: CASSLRWSGGGDTQYF
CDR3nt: TGTGCCAGCAGCTTGAGATGGTCCGGTGGTGGAGATACGCAGTATTTT

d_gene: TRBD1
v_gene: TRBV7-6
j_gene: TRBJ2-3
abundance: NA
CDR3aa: CASSSDRDTDTQYF
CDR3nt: TGTGCCAGCAGCTCCGACAGGGACACAGATACGCAGTATTTT

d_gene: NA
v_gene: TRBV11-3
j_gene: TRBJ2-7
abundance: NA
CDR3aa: CASSPVGSYEQYF
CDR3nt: TGTGCCAGCAGCCCCGTAGGGTCCTACGAGCAGTACTTC

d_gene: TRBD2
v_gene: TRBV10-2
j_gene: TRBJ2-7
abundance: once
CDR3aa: CASGGTSGRSYEQYF
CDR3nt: TGCGCCAGCGGGGGGACTAGCGGGAGATCCTACGAGCAGTACTTC

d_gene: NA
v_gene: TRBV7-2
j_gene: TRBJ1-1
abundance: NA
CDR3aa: CASSPHPSEAFF
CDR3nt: TGTGCCAGCAGCCCGCACCCCAGTGAAGCTTTCTTT

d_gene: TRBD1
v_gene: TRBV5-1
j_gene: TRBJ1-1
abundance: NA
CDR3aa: CASSFNRGMNTEAFF
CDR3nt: TGCGCCAGCAGCTTCAACAGGGGTATGAACACTGAAGCTTTCTTT

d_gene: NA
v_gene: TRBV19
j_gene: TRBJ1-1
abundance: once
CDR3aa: CASSRAETFF
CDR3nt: TGTGCCAGTTCCAGGGCAGAGACTTTCTTT

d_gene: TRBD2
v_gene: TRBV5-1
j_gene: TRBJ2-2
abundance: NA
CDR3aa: CASSLGKTSPGELFF
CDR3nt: TGCGCCAGCAGCTTGGGGAAGACTAGCCCCGGGGAGCTGTTTTTT

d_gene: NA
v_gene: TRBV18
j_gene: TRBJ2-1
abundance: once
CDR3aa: CASFLLPAGSGVNEQFF
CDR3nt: TGTGCCAGCTTCCTCCTACCGGCGGGGTCTGGAGTCAATGAGCAGTTCTTC

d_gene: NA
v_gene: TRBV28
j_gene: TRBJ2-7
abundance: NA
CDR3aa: CASSAGIREQYF
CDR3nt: TGTGCCAGCAGTGCAGGTATCCGCGAGCAGTACTTC

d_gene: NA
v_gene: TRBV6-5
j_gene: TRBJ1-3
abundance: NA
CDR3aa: CASSYQYQIGNTIYF
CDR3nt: TGTGCCAGCAGTTATCAGTATCAGATTGGAAACACCATATATTTT

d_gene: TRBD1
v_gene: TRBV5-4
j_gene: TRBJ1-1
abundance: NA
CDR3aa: CASSLVRQGGDTEAFF
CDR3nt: TGTGCCAGCAGCTTGGTAAGACAGGGGGGGGACACTGAAGCTTTCTTT

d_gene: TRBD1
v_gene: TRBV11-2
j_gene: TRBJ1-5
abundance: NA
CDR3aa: CASSLGTGPMIWPQHF
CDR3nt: TGTGCCAGCAGCCTAGGGACAGGCCCTATGATATGGCCCCAGCATTTT

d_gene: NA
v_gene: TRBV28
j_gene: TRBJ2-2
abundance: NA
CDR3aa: CASSLAGELFF
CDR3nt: TGTGCCAGCAGTTTGGCCGGGGAGCTGTTTTTT

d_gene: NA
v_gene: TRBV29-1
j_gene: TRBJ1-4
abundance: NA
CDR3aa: CSVGVPGDEKLFF
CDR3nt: TGCAGCGTAGGAGTCCCAGGCGATGAAAAACTGTTTTTT

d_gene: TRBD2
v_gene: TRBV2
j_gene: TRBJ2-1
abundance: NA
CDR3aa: CATIAGGAFNEQFF
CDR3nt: TGTGCCACCATAGCGGGAGGGGCTTTCAATGAGCAGTTCTTC

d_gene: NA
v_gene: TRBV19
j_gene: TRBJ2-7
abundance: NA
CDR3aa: CASSIGGGPSYEQYF
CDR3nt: TGTGCCAGTAGTATCGGAGGGGGACCCTCCTACGAGCAGTACTTC

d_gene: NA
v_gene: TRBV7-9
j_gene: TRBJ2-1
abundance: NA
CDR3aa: CASSYGTPRYNEQFF
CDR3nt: TGTGCCAGCAGCTACGGGACTCCACGGTACAATGAGCAGTTCTTC

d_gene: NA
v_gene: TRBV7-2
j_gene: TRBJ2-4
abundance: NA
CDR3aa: CASSLVWGGDIQYF
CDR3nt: TGTGCCAGCAGCTTAGTTTGGGGCGGCGACATTCAGTACTTC

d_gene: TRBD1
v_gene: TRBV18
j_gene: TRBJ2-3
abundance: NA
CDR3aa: CASSSWGRTGESADTQYF
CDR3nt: TGTGCCAGCTCATCCTGGGGGAGGACAGGGGAGAGCGCAGATACGCAGTATTTT

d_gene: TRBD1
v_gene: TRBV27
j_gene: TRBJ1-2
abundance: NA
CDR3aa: CASSSGDGTGYGYTF
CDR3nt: TGTGCCAGCAGTTCGGGGGACGGGACAGGTTATGGCTACACCTTC

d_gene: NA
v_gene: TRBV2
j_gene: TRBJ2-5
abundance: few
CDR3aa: CASRRLEETQYF
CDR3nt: TGTGCCAGCAGGAGACTAGAAGAGACCCAGTACTTC

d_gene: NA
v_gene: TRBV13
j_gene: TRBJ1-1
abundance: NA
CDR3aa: CASSLIGADEAFF
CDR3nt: TGTGCCAGCAGCCTTATTGGGGCAGACGAAGCTTTCTTT

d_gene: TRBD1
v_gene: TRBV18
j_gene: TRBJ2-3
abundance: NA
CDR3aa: CASSARQGGSDTQYF
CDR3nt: TGTGCCAGCTCGGCTAGACAGGGTGGTTCAGATACGCAGTATTTT